This T cell receptor beta chain was documented in a study of post-analysis software for immune sequencing data. Background on the study: Relapsing-remitting, secondary progressive and progressive-relapsing multiple sclerosis were all included among the disease courses.

This CDR3 is built from 15 residues. Germline values: CDR1 MDHEN, CDR2 SYDVKM. Prepared libraries of TCR beta cDNA carried unique molecular identifiers. MiXCR was run by TCRdb on the PCR reads, yielding one entry per CDR3 protein. The sample yields roughly 160,000 distinct CDR3 sequences, 30% to 45% seen once. Regarding the study as a whole: Controls showed lower frequencies than patients for several TRBV segments, and TRBV5-6, TRBV5-1 and TRBV20-1 were among these. Normalized Chao1 diversity in multiple sclerosis patients fell significantly below that of controls.

In the case of this clonotype: Its antigen is not identified.

This TCR was sampled from a girl under 18 with multiple sclerosis. V and J are TRBV28 and TRBJ2-5; 8 positions agree with TRBD2. The end of the DNA fits TRBJ2-7 better, so the J call may be wrong. The sequenced sample was blood, obtained after autologous hematopoietic stem cell transplantation. In DNA, the CDR3 is TGTGCCAGCAGCTCGCAGCGGGAGCCGGACGACGAGCAGTACTTC. This translates into CASSSQREPDDEQYF.